Listed below are T cell receptor beta chains from one sample, sequenced in a study of OX40 agonist ivuxolimab in advanced cancers. This table comes from immunoSEQ multiplex PCR, and its TCRdb copy is limited to in-frame clones, with some not included. The data show approximately 80,000 clones, around 86% seen once. The starting material was CD4+ or CD8+ T cells sorted from blood, obtained in a trial of the OX40 agonist ivuxolimab. These TCRs come from an adult with an advanced solid tumor such as melanoma, head and neck, liver or kidney cancer. CDR3s include the opening cysteine and the closing phenylalanine or tryptophan. Fields, in order: clone size, V gene, J gene, D gene, CDR3 protein, CDR3 DNA. The D gene is left open where the match is weak. Only some rows state a clone size, as once, few, many or a class for expanded clones.

NA	TRBV11-2	TRBJ1-1	NA	CASSLERTGMSF	TGTGCCAGCAGCTTAGAACGTACGGGGATGAGCTTT
NA	TRBV18	TRBJ2-2	TRBD2	CASSPLGGREETGELFF	TGTGCCAGCTCACCCCTAGGTGGGCGGGAGGAAACCGGGGAGCTGTTTTTT
NA	TRBV9	TRBJ2-7	TRBD1	CASSVGGRQGWNEQYF	TGTGCCAGCAGCGTAGGAGGGCGACAGGGGTGGAACGAGCAGTACTTC
NA	TRBV11-3	TRBJ2-5	NA	CASSQGAVGTQYF	TGTGCCAGCAGCCAAGGGGCAGTAGGGACCCAGTACTTC
NA	TRBV19	TRBJ2-5	NA	CASRDLLETQYF	TGTGCCAGCCGGGACTTGCTGGAGACCCAGTACTTC
NA	TRBV5-4	TRBJ2-7	TRBD1	CASSLLGGGPISYEQYF	TGTGCCAGCAGCTTATTAGGGGGCGGGCCTATCTCCTACGAGCAGTACTTC
NA	TRBV4-2	TRBJ2-7	TRBD2	CASSQDAGGSYEQYF	TGTGCCAGCAGCCAAGATGCGGGAGGTTCCTACGAGCAGTACTTC
NA	TRBV7-9	TRBJ2-7	NA	CASSLVLGNSYEQYF	TGTGCCAGCAGCTTAGTTCTAGGAAACTCCTACGAGCAGTACTTC
NA	TRBV7-9	TRBJ2-1	TRBD1	CASRATGVNEQFF	TGTGCCAGCAGGGCGACAGGGGTTAATGAGCAGTTCTTC
NA	TRBV5-1	TRBJ2-5	TRBD2	CASSLAGAETQYF	TGCGCCAGCAGCTTAGCGGGAGCAGAGACCCAGTACTTC
NA	TRBV9	TRBJ2-5	NA	CASSVQRTVAAPQYF	TGTGCCAGCAGCGTACAAAGGACAGTCGCCGCGCCCCAGTACTTC
NA	TRBV5-4	TRBJ2-1	NA	CASSLGGGGGLLDEQFF	TGTGCCAGCAGCTTGGGAGGTGGGGGAGGTCTTCTCGATGAGCAGTTCTTC
NA	TRBV4-1	TRBJ2-3	TRBD2	CASSRGLAGRSTDTQYF	TGCGCCAGCAGCCGGGGACTAGCGGGCCGAAGCACAGATACGCAGTATTTT
once	TRBV5-3	TRBJ2-6	NA	CARPGAEATGANVLTF	TGTGCCAGACCCGGGGCGGAGGCTACTGGGGCCAACGTCCTGACTTTC
NA	TRBV5-4	TRBJ2-1	TRBD2	CASSLGSPLLAGVSNEQFF	TGTGCCAGCAGCTTGGGCTCCCCACTACTAGCGGGAGTTTCCAATGAGCAGTTCTTC
NA	TRBV5-1	TRBJ2-5	NA	CASSISSVQETQYF	TGCGCCAGCAGCATATCTAGCGTCCAAGAGACCCAGTACTTC
NA	TRBV4-2	TRBJ2-1	NA	CASSQGSSTGTAHNEQFF	TGTGCCAGCAGCCAAGGATCTAGTACAGGGACCGCACACAATGAGCAGTTCTTC
NA	TRBV5-6	TRBJ1-1	NA	CASSLPGVNTEAFF	TGTGCCAGCAGCTTGCCAGGGGTGAACACTGAAGCTTTCTTT
NA	TRBV4-1	TRBJ1-6	NA	CASSQSETGLNSPLHF	TGCGCCAGCAGCCAGTCCGAAACAGGGCTTAATTCACCCCTCCACTTT
NA	TRBV19	TRBJ2-7	TRBD2	CASSIGTSGSSYEQYF	TGTGCCAGTAGTATAGGGACTAGCGGGAGCTCCTACGAGCAGTACTTC
NA	TRBV7-2	TRBJ1-5	NA	CASSYRPVNQPQHF	TGTGCCAGCAGCTACAGACCCGTCAATCAGCCCCAGCATTTT
once	TRBV2	TRBJ2-7	TRBD2	CASGGKREIHEQYF	TGTGCCAGCGGCGGGAAGCGGGAGATTCACGAGCAGTACTTC
NA	TRBV6-1	TRBJ1-3	TRBD1	CASSDLRDRGNTIYF	TGTGCCAGCAGTGATCTCCGGGACAGAGGAAACACCATATATTTT
NA	TRBV19	TRBJ2-1	NA	CASSRFNSGTVHEQFF	TGTGCCAGTAGTCGCTTCAATAGCGGGACAGTTCATGAGCAGTTCTTC
once	TRBV6-5	TRBJ2-3	TRBD2	CASSRGLSTDTQYF	TGTGCCAGCAGTCGGGGACTAAGCACGGATACGCAGTATTTT
NA	TRBV7-2	TRBJ1-3	NA	CASSFGGPLSGNTIYF	TGTGCCAGCAGCTTCGGGGGGCCCCTCTCTGGAAACACCATATATTTT